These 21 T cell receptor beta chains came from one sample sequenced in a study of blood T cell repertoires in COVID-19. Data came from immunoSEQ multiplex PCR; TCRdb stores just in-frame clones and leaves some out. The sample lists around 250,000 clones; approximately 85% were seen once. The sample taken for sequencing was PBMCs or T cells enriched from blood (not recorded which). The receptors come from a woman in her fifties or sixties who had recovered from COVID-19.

This chain's CDR3 is CATSRDISGGGEQFF. DNA for the CDR3: TGTGCCACCAGCAGAGATATCAGCGGGGGCGGAGAGCAGTTCTTC. The chain is built from TRBV15 and TRBJ2-1; 8 bases fit TRBD2. The CDR3 consists of 15 residues. Per germline, CDR1 LNHNV and CDR2 YYDKDF (reference sequence). J gave up 10 bases and V 0 bases, and 8 bases lay outside the gene matches.

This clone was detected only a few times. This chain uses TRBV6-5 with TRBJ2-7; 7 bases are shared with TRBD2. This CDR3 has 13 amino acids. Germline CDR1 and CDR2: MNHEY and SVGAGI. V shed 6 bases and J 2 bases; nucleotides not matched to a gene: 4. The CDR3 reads CASSTSETYEQYF. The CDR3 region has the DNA TGTGCCAGCAGCACTAGCGAAACCTACGAGCAGTACTTC.

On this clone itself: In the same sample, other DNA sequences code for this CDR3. CDR3 nucleotides: TGCGCCAGCAGCCACCCGGGACAGGGCTCCTACGAGCAGTACTTC. This gives the protein CASSHPGQGSYEQYF. This chain connects TRBV4-1 to TRBJ2-7; 9 bases are a match to TRBD1. V lost 3 bases and J lost 0; bases outside the gene matches: 3. The CDR3 is made up of 15 amino acids. CDR1 and CDR2 from the germline V gene are MGHRA and YSYEKL.

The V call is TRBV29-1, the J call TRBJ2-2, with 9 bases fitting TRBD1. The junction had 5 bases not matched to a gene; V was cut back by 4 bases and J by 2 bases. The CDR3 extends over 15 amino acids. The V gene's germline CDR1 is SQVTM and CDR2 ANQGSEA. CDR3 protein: CSVGNRGLNTGELFF. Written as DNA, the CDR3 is TGCAGCGTTGGTAACAGGGGGCTCAACACCGGGGAGCTGTTTTTT.

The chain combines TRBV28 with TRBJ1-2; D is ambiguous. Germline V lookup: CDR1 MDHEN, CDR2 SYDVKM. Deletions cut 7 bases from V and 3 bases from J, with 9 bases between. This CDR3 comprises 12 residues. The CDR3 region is CASNEADYGYTF. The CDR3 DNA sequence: TGTGCCAGCAACGAGGCTGACTATGGCTACACCTTC.

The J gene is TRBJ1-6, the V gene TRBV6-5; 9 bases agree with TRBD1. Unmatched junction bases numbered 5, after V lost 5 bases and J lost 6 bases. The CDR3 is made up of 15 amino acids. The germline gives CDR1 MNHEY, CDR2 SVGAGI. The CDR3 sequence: CASSRVGQGNSPLHF. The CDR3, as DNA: TGTGCCAGCAGTCGTGTGGGACAGGGTAATTCACCCCTCCACTTT.

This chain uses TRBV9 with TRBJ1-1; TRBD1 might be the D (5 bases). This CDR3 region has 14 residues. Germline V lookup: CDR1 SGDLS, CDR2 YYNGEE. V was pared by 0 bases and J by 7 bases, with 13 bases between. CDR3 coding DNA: TGTGCCAGCAGCGTAGTTGAGACAGCCCATGAAGCTTTCTTT. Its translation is CASSVVETAHEAFF.

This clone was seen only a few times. CDR3 DNA sequence: TGTGCCAGCAGCCCCCCGGGTTTCAATCAGCCCCAGCATTTT. Protein sequence: CASSPPGFNQPQHF. The rearrangement links TRBV7-9 to TRBJ1-5, with unresolved D. This CDR3 comprises 14 residues. Trimming shortened V by 5 bases and J by 3 bases, and 11 bases separated the two germline ends. From germline, CDR1 is SEHNR and CDR2 FQNEAQ (reference sequence).

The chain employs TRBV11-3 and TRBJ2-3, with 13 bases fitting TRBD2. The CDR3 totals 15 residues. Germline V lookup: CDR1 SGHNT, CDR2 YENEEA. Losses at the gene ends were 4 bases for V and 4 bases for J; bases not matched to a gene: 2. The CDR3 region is CASSSGLAGPDTQYF. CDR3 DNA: TGTGCCAGCAGCTCGGGACTAGCGGGGCCAGATACGCAGTATTTT.

The CDR3, as DNA: TGCAGCTACGGACAGGGCACAAGGGAGCAGTACTTC. Protein: CSYGQGTREQYF. V usage is TRBV29-1 and J usage is TRBJ2-7, with TRBD1 identical over 8 bases. The CDR3 is 12 amino acids. V lost 8 bases to trimming and J lost 7 bases; unmatched junction nucleotides: 10. Germline V CDR1 and CDR2: SQVTM, ANQGSEA.

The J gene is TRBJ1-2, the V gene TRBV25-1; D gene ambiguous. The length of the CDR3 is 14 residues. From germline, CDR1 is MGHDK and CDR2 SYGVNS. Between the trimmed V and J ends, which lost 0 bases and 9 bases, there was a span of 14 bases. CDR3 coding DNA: TGTGCCAGCAGTGAATATAACCCCGAGGCGCGCTACACCTTC. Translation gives CASSEYNPEARYTF.

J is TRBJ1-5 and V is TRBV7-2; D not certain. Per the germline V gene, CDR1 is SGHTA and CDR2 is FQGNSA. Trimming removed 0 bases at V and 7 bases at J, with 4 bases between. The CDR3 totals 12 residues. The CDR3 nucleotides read TGTGCCAGCAGCTTAGCGGGCCAGCCCCAGCATTTT. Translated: CASSLAGQPQHF.

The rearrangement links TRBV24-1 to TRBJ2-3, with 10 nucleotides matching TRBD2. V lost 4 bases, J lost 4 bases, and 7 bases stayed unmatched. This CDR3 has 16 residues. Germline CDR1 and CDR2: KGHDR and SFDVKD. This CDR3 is CATSDPGLANPDTQYF. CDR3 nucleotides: TGTGCCACCAGTGACCCGGGACTAGCGAATCCAGATACGCAGTATTTT.

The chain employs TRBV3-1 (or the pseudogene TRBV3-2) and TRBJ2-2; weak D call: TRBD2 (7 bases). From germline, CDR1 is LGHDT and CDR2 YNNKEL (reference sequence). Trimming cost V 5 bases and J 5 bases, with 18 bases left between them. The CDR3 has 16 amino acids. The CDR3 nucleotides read TGTGCCAGCAGCAGGTTGGCGGGGGCTAGGACCGGGGAGCTGTTTTTT. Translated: CASSRLAGARTGELFF.

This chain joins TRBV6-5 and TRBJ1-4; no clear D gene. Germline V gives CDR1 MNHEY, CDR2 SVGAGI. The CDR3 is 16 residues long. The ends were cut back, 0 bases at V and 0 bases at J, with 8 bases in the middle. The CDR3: CASSYSRGATNEKLFF. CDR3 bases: TGTGCCAGCAGTTACTCGAGAGGTGCAACTAATGAAAAACTGTTTTTT.

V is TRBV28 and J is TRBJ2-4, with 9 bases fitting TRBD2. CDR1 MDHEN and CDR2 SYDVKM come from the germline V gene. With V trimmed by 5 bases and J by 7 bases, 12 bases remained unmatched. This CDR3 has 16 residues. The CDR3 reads CASSRGTAGGDNIQYF. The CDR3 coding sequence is TGTGCCAGCAGTCGAGGTACAGCGGGAGGTGATAACATTCAGTACTTC. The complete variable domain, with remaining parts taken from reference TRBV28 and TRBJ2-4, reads DVKVTQSSRYLVKRTGEKVFLECVQDMDHENMFWYRQDPGLGLRLIYFSYDVKMKEKGDIPEGYSVSREKKERFSLILESASTNQTSMYLCASSRGTAGGDNIQYFGAGTRLSVL.

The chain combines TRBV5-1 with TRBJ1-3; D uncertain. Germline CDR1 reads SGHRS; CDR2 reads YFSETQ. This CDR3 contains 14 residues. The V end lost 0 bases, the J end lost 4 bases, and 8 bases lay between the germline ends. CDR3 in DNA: TGCGCCAGCAGCTTGGGAAACTTCGGAAACACCATATATTTT. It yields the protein CASSLGNFGNTIYF.

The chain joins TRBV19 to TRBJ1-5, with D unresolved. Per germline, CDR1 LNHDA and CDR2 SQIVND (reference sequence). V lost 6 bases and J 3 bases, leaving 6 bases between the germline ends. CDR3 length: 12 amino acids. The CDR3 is CASSRSNQPQHF. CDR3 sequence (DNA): TGTGCCAGTAGCAGGTCCAATCAGCCCCAGCATTTT.

The CDR3 DNA reads as TGTGCCAGCAGCTTAGTCACAGGGGCGGGTGAAGCTTTCTTT. Protein: CASSLVTGAGEAFF. The gene calls are TRBV11-2 and TRBJ1-1; 7 nucleotides agree with TRBD1. This CDR3 is 14 amino acids long. Trimming at V came to 1 base and at J to 7 bases, leaving 6 bases not matched to a gene. Germline lookup yields CDR1 SGHAT and CDR2 FQNNGV.

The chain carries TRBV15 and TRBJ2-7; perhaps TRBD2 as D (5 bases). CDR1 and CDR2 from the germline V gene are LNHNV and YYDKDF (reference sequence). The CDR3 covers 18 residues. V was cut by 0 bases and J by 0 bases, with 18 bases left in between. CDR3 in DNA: TGTGCCACCAGCAGAGAAGGGAGTCTTCAAGGGAACTCCTACGAGCAGTACTTC. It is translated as CATSREGSLQGNSYEQYF.

CDR3 coding DNA: TGCGCCAGCGGGTACGGGGGTTCTGGAAACACCATATATTTT. It translates to CASGYGGSGNTIYF. The genes are TRBV4-1 and TRBJ1-3; possibly TRBD1 for D (5 bases). CDR1 MGHRA and CDR2 YSYEKL come from the germline V gene. This CDR3 spans 14 amino acids. Between the trimmed V and J ends, which lost 8 bases and 1 base, there was a span of 12 bases.